One T cell receptor beta chain is described in this entry. Assay used: immunoSEQ multiplex PCR; TCRdb lists only in-frame clones, some missing. The sample carries more than 250,000 clones, 84% recorded once. V was clipped by 2 bases and J by 8 bases, with 9 bases between them. The germline gives CDR1 MNHEY, CDR2 SVGAGI. The CDR3 sequence is 12 residues long. The data derive from a study of blood T cell repertoires in COVID-19. The sequencing sample was made of peripheral blood. This TCR derives from a human donor in a cohort sampled during active COVID-19. The chain joins TRBV6-5 to TRBJ1-2; D unresolved. Written as DNA, the CDR3 is TGTGCCAGCAGTTACAACCGAGGCGGCTACACCTTC. Amino acids: CASSYNRGGYTF.